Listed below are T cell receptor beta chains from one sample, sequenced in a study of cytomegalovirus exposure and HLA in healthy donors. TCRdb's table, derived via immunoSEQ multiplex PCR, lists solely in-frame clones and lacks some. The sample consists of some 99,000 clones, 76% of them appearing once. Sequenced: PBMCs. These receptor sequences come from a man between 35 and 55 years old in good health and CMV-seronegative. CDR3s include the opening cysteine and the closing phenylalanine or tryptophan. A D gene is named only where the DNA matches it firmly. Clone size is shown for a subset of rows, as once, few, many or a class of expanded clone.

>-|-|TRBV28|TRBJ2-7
CASSFGGTYEQYF
TGTGCCAGCAGTTTCGGAGGAACCTACGAGCAGTACTTC
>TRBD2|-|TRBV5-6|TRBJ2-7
CASSLVASGLSYEQYF
TGTGCCAGCAGCTTGGTTGCTAGCGGACTCTCCTACGAGCAGTACTTC
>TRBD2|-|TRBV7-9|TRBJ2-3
CASSLSERGPTDTQYF
TGTGCCAGCAGCCTAAGCGAGCGGGGGCCCACAGATACGCAGTATTTT
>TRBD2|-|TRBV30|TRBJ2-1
CAWSPLGAGGNEQFF
TGTGCCTGGAGTCCTCTAGGGGCGGGGGGCAATGAGCAGTTCTTC
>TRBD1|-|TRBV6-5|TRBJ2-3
CASSTYRGDTQYF
TGTGCCAGCAGTACCTACAGGGGAGATACGCAGTATTTT
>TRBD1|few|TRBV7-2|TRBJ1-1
CASSFSGTGVTEAFF
TGTGCCAGCAGCTTCTCCGGGACAGGGGTCACTGAAGCTTTCTTT
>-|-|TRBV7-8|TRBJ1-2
CASSLDPGSRGYTF
TGTGCCAGCAGCTTAGATCCAGGGTCGCGTGGCTACACCTTC
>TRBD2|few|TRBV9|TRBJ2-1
CASSESGTTYNEQFF
TGTGCCAGCAGCGAGAGCGGGACCACCTACAATGAGCAGTTCTTC
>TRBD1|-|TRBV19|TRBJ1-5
CASSRRTGEKIQPQHF
TGTGCCAGTAGTAGGCGGACAGGGGAAAAGATTCAGCCCCAGCATTTT
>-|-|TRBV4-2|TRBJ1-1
CASRDGPGTNEAFF
TGTGCCAGCAGGGACGGGCCAGGGACAAATGAAGCTTTCTTT
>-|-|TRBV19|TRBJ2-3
CASSPRSSTDTQYF
TGTGCCAGTAGCCCCCGGTCCAGCACAGATACGCAGTATTTT
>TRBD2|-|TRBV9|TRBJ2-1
CASSVLAGFSYNEQFF
TGTGCCAGCAGCGTACTAGCGGGCTTCTCCTACAATGAGCAGTTCTTC
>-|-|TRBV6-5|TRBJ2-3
CASSPGSTDTQYF
TGTGCCAGCAGCCCGGGGAGCACAGATACGCAGTATTTT
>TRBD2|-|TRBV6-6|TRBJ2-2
CASLAGANTGELFF
TGTGCCAGCCTAGCGGGGGCGAACACCGGGGAGCTGTTTTTT
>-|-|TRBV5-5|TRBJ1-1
CASSPEGVWGNTEAFF
TGTGCCAGCAGCCCCGAGGGGGTATGGGGTAACACTGAAGCTTTCTTT